This T cell receptor beta chain is from a study of blood T cell repertoires in COVID-19. The wider study: Collection of acute and convalescent COVID-19 samples took place in the United States, Italy and Spain.

Original processing notes: Estimation of nucleated cell counts relied on the amplification of reference gene primers. Profiled with immunoSEQ multiplex PCR; TCRdb holds only in-frame clones, not every one. The V and J calls and clone size were taken over from that table, and D and trimming were inferred from the DNA. Among around 100,000 clones listed, roughly 80% were seen once. This CDR3 comprises 13 residues. Looked up from germline, CDR1 is MNHEY and CDR2 is SVGAGI. V shed 6 bases and J shed 7 bases, with 15 bases lying between them. The sample taken for sequencing was peripheral blood. The V and J genes are TRBV6-5 and TRBJ1-1, with TRBD1 as a possible D gene (5 bases). This receptor was identified in a woman aged 55-75 years with acute or convalescent COVID-19. For the CDR3, the DNA is TGTGCCAGCAGCCGTGGGGCCCTCGGTGAAGCTTTCTTT. Protein sequence: CASSRGALGEAFF.